This T cell receptor beta chain was captured in a study of CD8 T cells in Susac syndrome. cDNA came from roughly 0.5 to 1 ug RNA primed by random hexamers. An immunoSEQ multiplex PCR generated amplified TCR beta CDR3 products spanning 54 Vbeta and 13 Jbeta. One entry per CDR3 protein results from TCRdb running MiXCR on the immunoSEQ multiplex PCR reads. The sample shows 120,000 or so distinct CDR3 sequences, 90% to 95% of them seen only once. TCR beta sequences were obtained from blood CD8+ and CD4+ T cells. Negative isolation was used for CD8+ and CD4+ T cells, and FACS enrichment was applied to TEMRA cells. Trimming left V 6 bases short and J 9 bases short, with 12 bases between. The CDR3 totals 12 residues. Germline V gene data show CDR1 as MDHEN and CDR2 as SYDVKM.

The genes are TRBV28 and TRBJ2-1, with D unclear. The sample was CD4+ T cells from PBMCs. The sequence was obtained from a human donor in good health. This CDR3 reads CASRTPLGEQFF. CDR3 nucleotides: TGTGCCAGCAGGACACCCCTTGGTGAGCAGTTCTTC.